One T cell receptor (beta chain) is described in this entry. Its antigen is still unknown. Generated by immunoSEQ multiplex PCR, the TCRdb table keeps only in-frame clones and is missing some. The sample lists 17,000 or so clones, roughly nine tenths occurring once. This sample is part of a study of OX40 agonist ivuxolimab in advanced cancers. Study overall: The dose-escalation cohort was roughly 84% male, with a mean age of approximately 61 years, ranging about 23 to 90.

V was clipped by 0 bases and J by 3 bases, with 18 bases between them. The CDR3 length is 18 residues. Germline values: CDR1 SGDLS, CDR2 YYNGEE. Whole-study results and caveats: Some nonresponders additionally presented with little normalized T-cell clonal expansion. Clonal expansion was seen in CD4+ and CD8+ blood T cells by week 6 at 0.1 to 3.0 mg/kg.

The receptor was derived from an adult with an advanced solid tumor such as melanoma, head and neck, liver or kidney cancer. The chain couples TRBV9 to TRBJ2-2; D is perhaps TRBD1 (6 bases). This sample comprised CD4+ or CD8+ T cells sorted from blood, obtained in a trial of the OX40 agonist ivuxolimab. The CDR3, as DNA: TGTGCCAGCAGCGTAGGAACCGGCAGTAAGGGGGACACCGGGGAGCTGTTTTTT. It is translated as CASSVGTGSKGDTGELFF.